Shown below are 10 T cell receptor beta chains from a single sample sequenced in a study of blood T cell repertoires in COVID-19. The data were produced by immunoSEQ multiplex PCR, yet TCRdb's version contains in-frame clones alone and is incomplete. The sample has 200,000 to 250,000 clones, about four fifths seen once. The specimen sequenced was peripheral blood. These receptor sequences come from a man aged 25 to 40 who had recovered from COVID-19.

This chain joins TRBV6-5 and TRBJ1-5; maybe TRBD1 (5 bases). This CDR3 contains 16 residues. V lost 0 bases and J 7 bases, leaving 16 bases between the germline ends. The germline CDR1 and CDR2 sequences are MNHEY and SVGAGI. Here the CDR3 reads CASSYSAGQGSQPQHF. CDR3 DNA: TGTGCCAGCAGTTACTCGGCTGGGCAGGGTTCACAGCCCCAGCATTTT.

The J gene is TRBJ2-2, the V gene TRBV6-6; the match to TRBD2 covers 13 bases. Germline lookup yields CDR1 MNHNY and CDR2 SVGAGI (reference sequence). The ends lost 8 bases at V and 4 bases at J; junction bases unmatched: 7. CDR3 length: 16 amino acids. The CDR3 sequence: CASWGLAGIGTGELFF. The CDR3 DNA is TGTGCCAGCTGGGGACTAGCGGGGATTGGCACCGGGGAGCTGTTTTTT.

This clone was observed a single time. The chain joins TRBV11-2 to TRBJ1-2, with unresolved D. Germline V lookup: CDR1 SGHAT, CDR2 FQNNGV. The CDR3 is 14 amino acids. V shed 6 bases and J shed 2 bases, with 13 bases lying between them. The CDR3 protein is CASSKTLTNYGYTF. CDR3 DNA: TGTGCCAGCAGTAAAACCCTTACAAACTATGGCTACACCTTC.

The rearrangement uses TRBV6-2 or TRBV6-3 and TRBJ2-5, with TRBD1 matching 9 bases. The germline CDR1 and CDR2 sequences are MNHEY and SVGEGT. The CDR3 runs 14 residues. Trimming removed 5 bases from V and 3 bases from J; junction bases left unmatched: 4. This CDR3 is CASSHRDREETQYF. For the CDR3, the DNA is TGTGCCAGCAGTCATAGGGACAGGGAAGAGACCCAGTACTTC.

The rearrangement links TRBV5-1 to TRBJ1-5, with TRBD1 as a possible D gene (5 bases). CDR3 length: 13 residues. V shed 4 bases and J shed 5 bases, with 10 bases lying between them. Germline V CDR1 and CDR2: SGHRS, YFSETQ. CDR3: CASSPDTHQPQHF. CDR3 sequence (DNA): TGCGCCAGCAGCCCGGACACCCATCAGCCCCAGCATTTT.

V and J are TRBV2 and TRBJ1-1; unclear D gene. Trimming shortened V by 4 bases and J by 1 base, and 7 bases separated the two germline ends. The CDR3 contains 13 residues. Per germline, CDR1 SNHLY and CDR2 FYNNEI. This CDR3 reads CASSGLQNTEAFF. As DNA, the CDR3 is TGTGCCAGCAGTGGACTCCAGAACACTGAAGCTTTCTTT.

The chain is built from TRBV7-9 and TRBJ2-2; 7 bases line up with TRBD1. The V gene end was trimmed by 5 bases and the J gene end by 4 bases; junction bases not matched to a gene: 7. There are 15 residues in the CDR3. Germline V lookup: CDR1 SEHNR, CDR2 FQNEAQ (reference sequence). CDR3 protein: CASSPTGLTTGELFF. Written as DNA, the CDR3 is TGTGCCAGCAGCCCGACAGGGTTGACCACCGGGGAGCTGTTTTTT.

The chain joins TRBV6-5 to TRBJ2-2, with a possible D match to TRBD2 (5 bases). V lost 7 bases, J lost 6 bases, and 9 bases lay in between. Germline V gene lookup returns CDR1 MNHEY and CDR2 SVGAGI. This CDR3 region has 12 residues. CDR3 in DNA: TGTGCCAGCAACTCGGAGGCCGGGGAGCTGTTTTTT. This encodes CASNSEAGELFF.

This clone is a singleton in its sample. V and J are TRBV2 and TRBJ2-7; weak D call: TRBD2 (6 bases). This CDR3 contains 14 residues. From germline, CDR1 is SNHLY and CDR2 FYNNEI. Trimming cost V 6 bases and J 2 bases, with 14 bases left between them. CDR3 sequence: CASRLAGGTYEQYV. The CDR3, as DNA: TGTGCCAGCAGGCTCGCCGGGGGAACCTACGAGCAGTACGTC.

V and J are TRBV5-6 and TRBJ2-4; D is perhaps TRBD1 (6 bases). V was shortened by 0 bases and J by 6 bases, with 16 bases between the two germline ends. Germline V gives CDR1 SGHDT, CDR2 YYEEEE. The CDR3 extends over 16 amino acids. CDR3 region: CASSLGPTGTLNIQYF. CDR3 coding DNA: TGTGCCAGCAGCTTGGGCCCCACCGGGACACTAAACATTCAGTACTTC.